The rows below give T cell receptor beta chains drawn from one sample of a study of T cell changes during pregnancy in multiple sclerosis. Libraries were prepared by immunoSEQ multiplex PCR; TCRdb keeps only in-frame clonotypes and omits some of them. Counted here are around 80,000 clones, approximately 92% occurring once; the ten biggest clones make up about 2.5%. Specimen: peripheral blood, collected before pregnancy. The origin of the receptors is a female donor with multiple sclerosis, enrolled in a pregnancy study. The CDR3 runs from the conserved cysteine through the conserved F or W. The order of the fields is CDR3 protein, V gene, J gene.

CASKTQTVKWGDSYEQYF	TRBV27	TRBJ2-7
CASNPLSGTVYEQYF	TRBV7-9	TRBJ2-7
CSVSRTSGRADEQYF	TRBV29-1	TRBJ2-7
CASSPWDRGFYEQYF	TRBV7-9	TRBJ2-7
CASSKPREGRYEQYF	TRBV21-1	TRBJ2-7
CASSRNTGAANEKLFF	TRBV18	TRBJ1-4
CSVAKTVGAFF	TRBV29-1	TRBJ1-1
CASSLDGTTYEQYF	TRBV7-2	TRBJ2-7
CASSHLGSASGGAEGYTF	TRBV4-3	TRBJ1-2
CASSQILAADTQYF	TRBV4-3	TRBJ2-3
CASISSGSAYNEQFF	TRBV7-2	TRBJ2-1
CASRSAPGQTYEQYF	TRBV4-1	TRBJ2-7
CASRSLTGYTEAFF	TRBV27	TRBJ1-1
CASSSLRSGSSYNEQFF	TRBV5-1	TRBJ2-1
CASSWANGEKLFF	TRBV27	TRBJ1-4